Listed below are T cell receptor beta chains from one sample, sequenced in a study of blood T cell repertoires in COVID-19. The method was immunoSEQ multiplex PCR; TCRdb's version includes in-frame clones alone and lacks a portion of them. Among roughly 12,000 clones, roughly 91% were seen once, and the ten largest hold roughly 28%. What was sequenced was peripheral blood. These receptors were taken from a woman in her seventies with active COVID-19. Each CDR3 is given with its conserved first and last residue. Each record gives: V gene, CDR3 protein.

V: TRBV7-9; CDR3: CASSLDRKETQYF
V: TRBV6-5; CDR3: CASSSTGTPGTQYF
V: TRBV5-1; CDR3: CASSLGGTGGSEAFF
V: TRBV18; CDR3: CASSPITGGSYNEQFF
V: TRBV6-2/TRBV6-3; CDR3: CASSYERTSGDNEQFF
V: TRBV2; CDR3: CASSDGRGSSPLHF
V: TRBV3-1/TRBV3-2; CDR3: CASSQGQSNQPQHF
V: TRBV18; CDR3: CASSPPIAGGTYEQYF
V: TRBV9; CDR3: CASSGTRGNTIYF
V: TRBV11-2; CDR3: CASSIIAGRTDTQYF
V: TRBV28; CDR3: CASSSRDSHYSNQPQHF
V: TRBV28; CDR3: CASSFRGREKLFF
V: TRBV7-2; CDR3: CASSYSGRKLFF
V: TRBV4-3; CDR3: CASSRARGPGEKLFF
V: TRBV5-5; CDR3: CASSYRSGPNTGELFF
V: TRBV6-5; CDR3: CASSQQGFEQYF
V: TRBV6-1; CDR3: CASSEQGIGTYEQYF